The entry below gives a single T cell receptor (beta chain) sequence along with its context. The entry originates in a study of blood T cell repertoires in COVID-19. Across the study: Samples came from the United States, Italy and Spain, spanning acute and convalescent COVID-19. The cDNA or gDNA used as material had been derived from T cells, B-cell-depleted T cells, or PBMCs.

This table comes from immunoSEQ multiplex PCR, and its TCRdb copy is limited to in-frame clones, with some not included. The sample has approximately 250,000 clones, 75% to 90% seen once. The junction had 23 bases not matched to a gene; V was cut back by 1 base and J by 6 bases. The CDR3 contains 22 residues. CDR1 and CDR2 from the germline V gene are SGHDN and FVKESK. The clonotype comes from a man aged 25-45 years with active or convalescent COVID-19. The sequencing sample was made of peripheral blood. The chain recombines TRBV14 with TRBJ2-2; TRBD1 matches at 10 bases. CDR3 sequence: CASSQVPSVLIPGQGFAGELFF. As DNA, the CDR3 is TGTGCCAGCAGCCAAGTCCCATCAGTTCTTATTCCGGGACAGGGGTTTGCCGGGGAGCTGTTTTTT.